The 2 T cell receptor beta chains below come from one sample, sequenced in a study of technical replicates of blood from several donors. Assay: immunoSEQ multiplex PCR; the TCRdb copy retains only in-frame clones and omits some. The sample comprises some 77,000 clones, more than 85% of which are singletons, and roughly 0.37% rests with the top ten. The sequenced sample was T cells isolated from PBMCs. Receptor source: a human donor in good health.

V usage is TRBV7-9 and J usage is TRBJ2-7, with no clear D. The CDR3 length is 14 residues. Per the germline V gene, CDR1 is SEHNR and CDR2 is FQNEAQ (reference sequence). V shed 1 base and J shed 3 bases, with 10 bases lying between them. The CDR3 sequence is CASSLVAGFYEQYF. In DNA, the CDR3 is TGTGCCAGCAGCTTAGTGGCAGGATTCTACGAGCAGTACTTC.

This rearrangement joins TRBV5-6 to TRBJ2-7; 11 positions agree with TRBD2. The CDR3 sequence is 15 residues long. Germline V CDR1 and CDR2: SGHDT, YYEEEE. V was clipped by 1 base and J by 3 bases; unmatched bases: 3. CDR3 protein: CASSLMLAGGYEQYF. The CDR3 DNA reads as TGTGCCAGCAGCTTGATGCTAGCGGGAGGCTACGAGCAGTACTTC.